This TCR beta chain was identified during a study of Ad26.COV2.S vaccination and SARS-CoV-2 variants. Profiling relied on immunoSEQ multiplex PCR, and the TCRdb table lists in-frame clones only, not all of them. The table has about 350,000 clones, just over 90% seen once. Concerning this clone itself: Its antigen is undetermined.

Trimming took off 2 bases at V and 7 bases at J, with 3 bases between the two ends. The CDR3 has 11 amino acids. Findings of the study overall: Assessments of TCR breadth and depth may have underestimated the total T cell responses. Individuals receiving vaccine had higher spike-specific TCR breadth than placebo recipients did.

The chain carries TRBV12-3 or TRBV12-4 and TRBJ1-5, with no clear D. The sequencing here drew on peripheral blood, taken after recovery from COVID-19. This clonotype originated in a human donor who had recovered from COVID-19. The CDR3 region is CASSLYQPQHF. Here the CDR3 DNA reads TGTGCCAGCAGTTTATACCAGCCCCAGCATTTT.